The rows below give T cell receptor beta chains drawn from one sample of a study of cytomegalovirus exposure and HLA in healthy donors. The data were produced by immunoSEQ multiplex PCR, yet TCRdb's version contains in-frame clones alone and is incomplete. The sample lists about 100,000 clones; approximately 76% were seen once. Sequencing used PBMCs. Source of these receptors: a woman in her sixties or seventies in good health and CMV-seropositive. CDR3s include the opening cysteine and the closing phenylalanine or tryptophan. A D gene is named only where the DNA matches it firmly. Clone size, where shown, is once, few, many, or a class for clones that have expanded.

abundance: NA; j_gene: TRBJ2-1; d_gene: TRBD2; v_gene: TRBV18; CDR3nt: TGTGCCAGCTCTCTCAACACGCCAGCGGGGACCTACAATGAGCAGTTCTTC; CDR3aa: CASSLNTPAGTYNEQFF
abundance: NA; j_gene: TRBJ1-1; d_gene: TRBD1; v_gene: TRBV27; CDR3nt: TGTGCCAGCAGTACCCCCGTCAGGGGGCGTCGCACTGAAGCTTTCTTT; CDR3aa: CASSTPVRGRRTEAFF
abundance: few; j_gene: TRBJ1-2; d_gene: NA; v_gene: TRBV25-1; CDR3nt: TGTGCCAGCAGTGAATATGACAGGCCCTATGGCTACACCTTC; CDR3aa: CASSEYDRPYGYTF
abundance: NA; j_gene: TRBJ2-3; d_gene: NA; v_gene: TRBV7-9; CDR3nt: TGTGCCAGCAGGTTAGCGGTAGGGGCCACAGATACGCAGTATTTT; CDR3aa: CASRLAVGATDTQYF
abundance: NA; j_gene: TRBJ2-1; d_gene: NA; v_gene: TRBV4-2; CDR3nt: TGTGCCAGCAGCCAAGAACTAGCAGTAAAGGGGATAAGCTCCTACAATGAGCAGTTCTTC; CDR3aa: CASSQELAVKGISSYNEQFF
abundance: NA; j_gene: TRBJ2-1; d_gene: TRBD2; v_gene: TRBV6-5; CDR3nt: TGTGCCAGCAGTTACTCGCGCGGGGGGCGGTACAATGAGCAGTTCTTC; CDR3aa: CASSYSRGGRYNEQFF
abundance: NA; j_gene: TRBJ1-1; d_gene: NA; v_gene: TRBV13; CDR3nt: TGTGCCAACGACCACGAGCAACAGGCTTTCTTT; CDR3aa: CANDHEQQAFF
abundance: NA; j_gene: TRBJ1-5; d_gene: NA; v_gene: TRBV4-1; CDR3nt: TGCGCCAGCAGCCAAACCCAGGATTCGGCTCAGCCCCAGCATTTT; CDR3aa: CASSQTQDSAQPQHF
abundance: NA; j_gene: TRBJ2-2; d_gene: TRBD2; v_gene: TRBV4-1; CDR3nt: TGCGCCAGCAGCCAATACTCGACGGGAGGGAACACCGGGGAGCTGTTTTTT; CDR3aa: CASSQYSTGGNTGELFF
abundance: once; j_gene: TRBJ1-3; d_gene: NA; v_gene: TRBV6-6; CDR3nt: TGTGCCAGCAGTTACCCCGACAGTCACTCTGGAAACACCATATATTTT; CDR3aa: CASSYPDSHSGNTIYF
abundance: few; j_gene: TRBJ1-2; d_gene: TRBD1; v_gene: TRBV6-6; CDR3nt: TGTGCCAGCAGTGGAACAGGGGTTCGGGGCTACACCTTC; CDR3aa: CASSGTGVRGYTF
abundance: NA; j_gene: TRBJ2-3; d_gene: TRBD2; v_gene: TRBV27; CDR3nt: TGTGCCAGCAGTTTACGCGGGAGAGGAGATACGCAGTATTTT; CDR3aa: CASSLRGRGDTQYF
abundance: NA; j_gene: TRBJ2-7; d_gene: NA; v_gene: TRBV29-1; CDR3nt: TGCAGCGTTGGAGGCCGACTGGCAGACGAGCAGTACTTC; CDR3aa: CSVGGRLADEQYF
abundance: NA; j_gene: TRBJ2-1; d_gene: TRBD2; v_gene: TRBV5-1; CDR3nt: TGCGCCAGCAGCACGGGACTAGCGGAGCAGGGGAATGAGCAGTTCTTC; CDR3aa: CASSTGLAEQGNEQFF
abundance: NA; j_gene: TRBJ1-5; d_gene: NA; v_gene: TRBV2; CDR3nt: TGTGCCAGCAGTCAATCAGGATATAGCAATCAGCCCCAGCATTTT; CDR3aa: CASSQSGYSNQPQHF
abundance: NA; j_gene: TRBJ2-1; d_gene: TRBD2; v_gene: TRBV30; CDR3nt: TGTGCCTGGAATGGAGGGAGGGCATCCAATGAGCAGTTCTTC; CDR3aa: CAWNGGRASNEQFF
abundance: once; j_gene: TRBJ2-2; d_gene: TRBD1; v_gene: TRBV30; CDR3nt: TGTGCCTGGAGTAGGGGGCCTGCGAGCACCGGGGAGCTGTTTTTT; CDR3aa: CAWSRGPASTGELFF
abundance: NA; j_gene: TRBJ1-2; d_gene: TRBD1; v_gene: TRBV7-2; CDR3nt: TGTGCCAGCAGACCCACAGGGGTAGGTGGCTACACCTTC; CDR3aa: CASRPTGVGGYTF
abundance: NA; j_gene: TRBJ2-1; d_gene: TRBD2; v_gene: TRBV28; CDR3nt: TGTGCCAGCAGTCCTCCGGGACTAGCGGGACGGATTTACAATGAGCAGTTCTTC; CDR3aa: CASSPPGLAGRIYNEQFF
abundance: NA; j_gene: TRBJ1-3; d_gene: TRBD1; v_gene: TRBV9; CDR3nt: TGTGCCAGCAGCCCTCGAACGACAGGGTATGGAAACACCATATATTTT; CDR3aa: CASSPRTTGYGNTIYF
abundance: NA; j_gene: TRBJ1-2; d_gene: NA; v_gene: TRBV28; CDR3nt: TGTGCCAGCAGTACAGACCCCGGGGTGGGTGGCTACACCTTC; CDR3aa: CASSTDPGVGGYTF
abundance: NA; j_gene: TRBJ2-5; d_gene: NA; v_gene: TRBV7-2; CDR3nt: TGTGCCAGCAGCTTATACTCAGGGAATAGAGAGACCCAGTACTTC; CDR3aa: CASSLYSGNRETQYF
abundance: few; j_gene: TRBJ1-5; d_gene: NA; v_gene: TRBV5-6; CDR3nt: TGTGCCAGCGCTTCGGGGATTAGCAATCAGCCCCAGCATTTT; CDR3aa: CASASGISNQPQHF
abundance: once; j_gene: TRBJ2-3; d_gene: NA; v_gene: TRBV6-5; CDR3nt: TGTGCCAGCAGTCGAACCCGGGACTCCACGCAGTATTTT; CDR3aa: CASSRTRDSTQYF
abundance: NA; j_gene: TRBJ1-1; d_gene: NA; v_gene: TRBV27; CDR3nt: TGTGCCAGCAGTTGGGGACACCCCGGCACTGAAGCTTTCTTT; CDR3aa: CASSWGHPGTEAFF
abundance: NA; j_gene: TRBJ1-1; d_gene: TRBD1; v_gene: TRBV9; CDR3nt: TGTGCCAGCAGCCCAAGCCCCAAATTACTGCCGACAGGGAGGAACACTGAAGCTTTCTTT; CDR3aa: CASSPSPKLLPTGRNTEAFF
abundance: NA; j_gene: TRBJ2-1; d_gene: NA; v_gene: TRBV2; CDR3nt: TGTGCCAGCACGACATTTAACAATGAGCAGTTCTTC; CDR3aa: CASTTFNNEQFF
abundance: NA; j_gene: TRBJ2-7; d_gene: NA; v_gene: TRBV21-1; CDR3nt: TGTGCCAGCAGCAAAATATTGGGACTAGCGGGAATCTACTACGAGCAGTACTTC; CDR3aa: CASSKILGLAGIYYEQYF
abundance: NA; j_gene: TRBJ2-7; d_gene: NA; v_gene: TRBV7-9; CDR3nt: TGTGCCAGCAACAGTTGGGCCGAGCAGTACTTC; CDR3aa: CASNSWAEQYF
abundance: NA; j_gene: TRBJ2-1; d_gene: TRBD1; v_gene: TRBV9; CDR3nt: TGTGCCAGCAGCCCACGGGACAGGTCCTACAATGAGCAGTTCTTC; CDR3aa: CASSPRDRSYNEQFF
abundance: few; j_gene: TRBJ1-2; d_gene: NA; v_gene: TRBV5-6; CDR3nt: TGTGCCAGCAGCCCCCTTATGGGCAGGGGTTCCCGTGGCTACACCTTC; CDR3aa: CASSPLMGRGSRGYTF
abundance: NA; j_gene: TRBJ2-4; d_gene: TRBD1; v_gene: TRBV18; CDR3nt: TGTGCCAGCTCACCACAAGGGGGCGCCGACAAAAACATTCAGTACTTC; CDR3aa: CASSPQGGADKNIQYF
abundance: once; j_gene: TRBJ2-5; d_gene: TRBD1; v_gene: TRBV2; CDR3nt: TGTGCCAGCAGTGAGTTAACAGGGGCCGGGACCCAGTACTTC; CDR3aa: CASSELTGAGTQYF
abundance: NA; j_gene: TRBJ1-1; d_gene: NA; v_gene: TRBV10-3; CDR3nt: TGTGCCATCAGTGAGAGGGGGGGACCAACCATGAACACTGAAGCTTTCTTT; CDR3aa: CAISERGGPTMNTEAFF
abundance: NA; j_gene: TRBJ2-3; d_gene: NA; v_gene: TRBV7-3; CDR3nt: TGTGCCAGCAGCTTAGGCCTCACAGATACGCAGTATTTT; CDR3aa: CASSLGLTDTQYF
abundance: NA; j_gene: TRBJ2-7; d_gene: NA; v_gene: TRBV7-9; CDR3nt: TGTGCCAGCAGCTTAAAGCTGTACGAGCAGTACTTC; CDR3aa: CASSLKLYEQYF
abundance: NA; j_gene: TRBJ1-2; d_gene: TRBD1; v_gene: TRBV2; CDR3nt: TGTGCCAGCAAGGGGACAGGGGGAGCCTACTATGGCTACACCTTC; CDR3aa: CASKGTGGAYYGYTF
abundance: NA; j_gene: TRBJ2-4; d_gene: NA; v_gene: TRBV5-4; CDR3nt: TGTGCCAGCAGCGAGCTGACAGGTTCCGGCCCTCAGTACTTC; CDR3aa: CASSELTGSGPQYF